This T cell receptor beta chain derives from a study of T cells expressing NK-cell markers. Study as a whole: Repertoire data for TCR beta were derived from sorted T cells (CD3+CD56+NKG2C+, CD3+CD56+NKG2C- and CD3+CD56-NKG2C+). HCMV seropositivity characterized most of the eight sequenced donors, and seronegativity one.

Findings and limits, study-wide: A handful of donors showed these clonotypes also leading the CD3+CD56-NKG2C+ fraction.

A remark on this clonotype: What it recognizes is unknown.

Reanalyzing the 5' RACE reads, TCRdb keeps one entry per CDR3 protein, without DNA. The sample features a few hundred thousand distinct CDR3 sequences, with roughly 5.4% in its top ten. There are 11 residues in the CDR3. The origin of this receptor is a man aged 18-75 years in good health. The chain is built from TRBV12-3 or TRBV12-4 and TRBJ1-1. The sample consisted of blood T cells: a sorted CD56 or NKG2C T cell subset, CD4+ or CD8+ T cells, or bulk PBMC T cells (not recorded which). CDR3 loop: CASSLLGEAFF.